This entry lists 8 T cell receptor beta chains sequenced from one sample in a study of T cells after yellow fever vaccination. TCRdb itself ran the 5' RACE reads through MiXCR, one entry per CDR3 protein. This table has about 170,000 distinct CDR3 sequences, 8% to 13% appearing once. Source: CD8+ T cells sorted from PBMCs, taken 15 days after the yellow fever booster vaccination. The receptors here all came from a young man who received the YFV17D yellow fever vaccine.

The gene calls are TRBV5-4 and TRBJ2-7; TRBD2 is a possible D gene (6 bases). This CDR3 comprises 14 residues. CDR1 SGHNT and CDR2 YYREEE come from the germline V gene (reference sequence). V lost 4 bases and J 1 base, leaving 12 bases between the germline ends. This CDR3 is CASSLPTRSYEQYF. The CDR3 DNA sequence: TGTGCCAGCAGCCTCCCGACTAGATCCTACGAGCAGTACTTC.

This clonotype was seen more than once but under ten times. The chain uses TRBV5-5 and TRBJ2-7; D not resolved. Trimming took 4 bases from V and 3 from J, leaving 5 bases between them. Germline V CDR1 and CDR2: SGHKS, YYEKEE (reference sequence). The CDR3 contains 11 residues. CDR3 DNA: TGTGCCAGCAGCACCCTCTACGAGCAGTACTTC. Amino acids: CASSTLYEQYF.

The chain joins TRBV11-2 to TRBJ2-5, with a possible D match to TRBD1 (6 bases). The CDR3 is made up of 15 amino acids. The germline gives CDR1 SGHAT, CDR2 FQNNGV. The V end was cut by 1 base, the J end by 0 bases, with 9 bases between. For the CDR3, the DNA is TGTGCCAGCAGCTTAGGGACAGCGCACCAAGAGACCCAGTACTTC. Translation gives CASSLGTAHQETQYF. The full variable domain, completed using reference TRBV11-2 and TRBJ2-5, is EAGVAQSPRYKIIEKRQSVAFWCNPISGHATLYWYQQILGQGPKLLIQFQNNGVVDDSQLPKDRFSAERLKGVDSTLKIQPAKLEDSAVYLCASSLGTAHQETQYFGPGTRLLVL.

This clonotype was observed a few times. The chain employs TRBV20-1 and TRBJ2-5; TRBD1 agrees at 12 bases. CDR1 is DFQATT, CDR2 SNEGSKA, per germline (reference sequence). CDR3 length equals 16 residues. With V trimmed by 6 bases and J by 0 bases, 8 bases remained unmatched. CDR3 in amino acids: CSANRDRGQNQETQYF. The CDR3 bases are TGCAGTGCCAACCGGGACAGGGGGCAAAACCAAGAGACCCAGTACTTC.

The sample holds many counts of this clonotype. The gene calls are TRBV7-9 and TRBJ2-3; the D gene could be TRBD1 or TRBD2 (6 bases each). The length of the CDR3 is 12 residues. Germline V gene data show CDR1 as SEHNR and CDR2 as FQNEAQ (reference sequence). The V gene lost 3 bases and the J gene lost 6 bases, with 7 bases spanning the gap. CDR3 coding DNA: TGTGCCAGCAGCTTCGGGGGCGATACGCAGTATTTT. Protein: CASSFGGDTQYF.

This clonotype was counted between two and nine times. V gene TRBV29-1 combines with J gene TRBJ2-1; D might be TRBD2 (7 bases). The ends were cut back, 4 bases at V and 6 bases at J, with 16 bases in the middle. In germline, CDR1 is SQVTM, CDR2 ANQGSEA. The CDR3 consists of 14 residues. The CDR3, as DNA: TGCAGCGTTGTTGGCGGGGGCCGCGGCAATGAGCAGTTCTTC. Translated: CSVVGGGRGNEQFF.

The gene calls are TRBV6-2 or TRBV6-3 and TRBJ2-7; 7 bases map to TRBD1. Germline V lookup: CDR1 MNHEY, CDR2 SVGEGT. V shed 6 bases, J shed 0 bases, and the junction held 8 bases outside the gene matches. The CDR3 length is 15 residues. CDR3 DNA: TGTGCCAGCAGCCTGGGACAGAACCCCTCCTACGAGCAGTACGTC. This translates into CASSLGQNPSYEQYV.

This clonotype has ten or more counts. The V call is TRBV9, the J call TRBJ1-1; D is perhaps TRBD1 (5 bases). The CDR3 totals 14 residues. The germline gives CDR1 SGDLS, CDR2 YYNGEE. With 0 bases removed from V and 6 bases from J, the gap between germline ends came to 12 bases. As DNA, the CDR3 is TGTGCCAGCAGCGTAGGAGGGGATAGCGCTGAAGCTTTCTTT. This gives the protein CASSVGGDSAEAFF.